This TCR beta chain was sequenced in a study of blood T cell repertoires in COVID-19. Study details: Sources were T cells, B-cell-depleted T cells, or PBMCs; the material itself was cDNA or gDNA.

Trimming removed 4 bases at V and 3 bases at J, with 13 bases between. This CDR3 comprises 14 residues. CDR1 is SGHRS, CDR2 YFSETQ, per germline. Original data processing: Researchers report that nucleated cell counts were estimated from reference gene primer amplification. This table comes from immunoSEQ multiplex PCR, and its TCRdb copy is limited to in-frame clones, with some not included. V and J calls and clone size are copied from that table; D and trimming were computed from the DNA. The sample yields roughly 100,000 clones, approximately 76% seen once. Sequenced material: peripheral blood. The chain has TRBV5-1 and TRBJ1-1; D may be TRBD1 (5 bases). The sequence was obtained from a man aged 65 to 85 with acute or convalescent COVID-19. The CDR3 sequence: CASSPWGGDTEAFF. CDR3 nucleotide sequence: TGCGCCAGCAGCCCCTGGGGAGGGGACACTGAAGCTTTCTTT.